This T cell receptor beta chain was recorded in a study of blood T cell repertoires in COVID-19. Using immunoSEQ multiplex PCR, the repertoire was profiled, and TCRdb retains in-frame clones only, with some absent. Altogether some 320,000 clones are present, approximately 88% being singletons, with the ten largest covering approximately 6.6%. CDR1 is SGHNT, CDR2 YYREEE, per germline (reference sequence). This CDR3 comprises 14 residues. The V gene lost 2 bases and the J gene lost 2 bases, with 9 bases spanning the gap. The sequence derives from a woman in her thirties who had recovered from COVID-19. The sample was peripheral blood. The rearrangement links TRBV5-4 to TRBJ2-3; D is unclear. The CDR3 sequence: CASSFGFFTDTQYF. CDR3 DNA sequence: TGTGCCAGCAGCTTCGGGTTTTTCACAGATACGCAGTATTTT. The variable domain in full, with the rest retrieved from reference TRBV5-4 and TRBJ2-3, is ETGVTQSPTHLIKTRGQQVTLRCSSQSGHNTVSWYQQALGQGPQFIFQYYREEENGRGNFPPRFSGLQFPNYSSELNVNALELDDSALYLCASSFGFFTDTQYFGPGTRLTVL.